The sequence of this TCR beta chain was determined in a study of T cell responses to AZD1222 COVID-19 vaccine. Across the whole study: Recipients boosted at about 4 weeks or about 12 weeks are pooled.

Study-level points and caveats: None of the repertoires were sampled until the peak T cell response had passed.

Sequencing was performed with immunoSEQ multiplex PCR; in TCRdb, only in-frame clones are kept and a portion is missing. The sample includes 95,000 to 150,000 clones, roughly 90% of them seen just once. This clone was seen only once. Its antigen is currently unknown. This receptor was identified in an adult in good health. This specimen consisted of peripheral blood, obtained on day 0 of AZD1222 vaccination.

CDR3 DNA sequence: TGTGCCAGCAGCTTTAGCGGGGGGGCCTCCCAAGAGACCCAGTACTTC. It encodes CASSFSGGASQETQYF. V gene TRBV7-2 combines with J gene TRBJ2-5, with 11 bases lining up with TRBD2. The V segment lost 3 bases and the J segment 1 base; nucleotides outside the gene matches: 4. The CDR3 runs 16 residues. Germline V gives CDR1 SGHTA, CDR2 FQGNSA.